The 24 T cell receptor beta chains below come from one sample, sequenced in a study of T cell clones after liver transplantation. Sequencing was performed with immunoSEQ multiplex PCR; in TCRdb, only in-frame clones are kept and a portion is missing. Here the sample spans 85,000 to 110,000 clones, about 86% being singletons. The sequencing here drew on CD4+ T cells from blood, taken approximately 43 months after liver transplant. Receptors originate from a human patient who received a liver transplant. Some of the T cells might come from the graft donor.

Only one count was recorded for this clone. V and J are TRBV15 and TRBJ2-2; tentative D call: TRBD2 (6 bases). Germline assignment: CDR1 LNHNV and CDR2 YYDKDF (reference sequence). CDR3 length: 19 residues. The V gene lost 1 base and the J gene lost 0 bases, with 18 bases spanning the gap. CDR3 nucleotides: TGTGCCACCAGCAGAGTTATCGGACAAATAGCGGCGAACACCGGGGAGCTGTTTTTT. It codes for CATSRVIGQIAANTGELFF.

The gene calls are TRBV6-1 and TRBJ2-5; D is unresolved. Germline CDR1 is MNHNS and CDR2 is SASEGT. This CDR3 is 15 amino acids long. V dropped 6 bases and J dropped 5 bases, with 19 bases sitting between them. For the CDR3, the DNA is TGTGCCAGCAGGTTGTCCGGTGGAGTCGGGGAGACCCAGTACTTC. This encodes CASRLSGGVGETQYF.

V usage is TRBV27 and J usage is TRBJ2-5; 12 bases are shared with TRBD1. CDR1 and CDR2 (germline): MNHEY, SMNVEV (reference sequence). CDR3 length: 15 residues. V trimming: 3 bases; J trimming: 6 bases; junction bases outside the gene matches: 5. Written as DNA, the CDR3 is TGTGCCAGCAGTTTTACCCGGGACAGGGGGCAGACCCAGTACTTC. It specifies CASSFTRDRGQTQYF.

This chain joins TRBV5-1 and TRBJ2-1; 11 nucleotides match TRBD2. V lost 0 bases, J lost 8 bases, and 10 bases stayed unmatched. The CDR3 has 17 amino acids. Germline lookup yields CDR1 SGHRS and CDR2 YFSETQ. The CDR3 region is CASSLEASGGSTDEQFF. In DNA form, the CDR3 reads TGCGCCAGCAGCTTGGAGGCTAGCGGGGGGTCTACGGATGAGCAGTTCTTC.

The sample holds a few counts of this clone. The genes are TRBV28 and TRBJ2-3, with 12 bases matching TRBD1. The CDR3 loop spans 20 amino acids. Germline loops: CDR1 MDHEN, CDR2 SYDVKM. J lost 2 bases, V lost 1 base, and 13 bases had no gene match. The CDR3 spells CASSLYTTGTGGWATDTQYF. The CDR3 bases are TGTGCCAGCAGTTTATACACAACCGGGACAGGGGGCTGGGCCACAGATACGCAGTATTTT.

The chain is built from TRBV19 and TRBJ2-2, with 7 bases aligning to TRBD2. Germline CDR1 LNHDA, CDR2 SQIVND (reference sequence). CDR3 size: 21 residues. Trimming cost V 3 bases and J 6 bases; bases outside gene matches: 25. The CDR3 reads CASSINNLGRAGQFHSGELFF. The CDR3 DNA sequence: TGTGCCAGTAGTATCAACAATTTAGGGAGGGCCGGACAATTTCACTCCGGGGAGCTGTTTTTT.

The V call is TRBV10-3, the J call TRBJ2-7, with a possible D match to TRBD1 (6 bases). The CDR3 spans 15 residues. The V end lost 2 bases, the J end lost 2 bases, and 13 bases lay between the germline ends. CDR1 is ENHRY, CDR2 SYGVKD, per germline. As DNA, the CDR3 is TGTGCCATCAGTGAGCCAGGGGAGAGGGCCTACGAGCAGTACTTC. It specifies CAISEPGERAYEQYF.

The chain joins TRBV9 to TRBJ1-2; perhaps TRBD1 as D (5 bases). Per the germline V gene, CDR1 is SGDLS and CDR2 is YYNGEE. V was pared by 0 bases and J by 6 bases, with 9 bases between. The CDR3 consists of 13 residues. CDR3 region: CASSVGQGHGYTF. CDR3 DNA sequence: TGTGCCAGCAGCGTAGGTCAGGGCCATGGCTACACCTTC.

The gene calls are TRBV2 and TRBJ2-7; 8 bases align to TRBD2. Germline-derived CDR1 and CDR2 are SNHLY and FYNNEI. After removal of 6 bases from V and 4 bases from J, the junction contained 8 bases not matched to a gene. The CDR3 sequence is 14 residues long. The CDR3 coding sequence is TGTGCCAGCAGAGGACTAGCAGGAGAATACGAGCAGTACTTC. Protein sequence: CASRGLAGEYEQYF.

V is TRBV30 and J is TRBJ1-1; D unclear. The germline V and J ends were trimmed by 5 bases and 0 bases, with 13 bases remaining between them. This CDR3 contains 14 residues. Germline lookup yields CDR1 GTSNPN and CDR2 SVGIG (reference sequence). CDR3 DNA sequence: TGTGCCTGGGTGAAAAGGTGGATGAACACTGAAGCTTTCTTT. Its protein is CAWVKRWMNTEAFF.

This rearrangement joins TRBV18 to TRBJ2-7; D possibly corresponds to TRBD2 (6 bases). V lost 0 bases and J 2 bases, leaving 11 bases between the germline ends. The CDR3 consists of 15 residues. The germline gives CDR1 KGHSH, CDR2 LQKENI. The CDR3, as DNA: TGTGCCAGCTCACCACCCACGGGACTCCCCTACGAGCAGTACTTC. This translates into CASSPPTGLPYEQYF.

This clone occurred a few times. The genes are TRBV27 and TRBJ2-7; 7 positions agree with TRBD2. The germline V gene has CDR1 MNHEY and CDR2 SMNVEV (reference sequence). Trimming removed 6 bases from V and 3 bases from J; junction bases left unmatched: 14. The CDR3 runs 16 residues. The CDR3 region has the DNA TGTGCCAGCAGACGCTCAGTAGCGGGTACCAGCTACGAGCAGTACTTC. Translating gives CASRRSVAGTSYEQYF.

This clone has only a few counts. The V call is TRBV12-5, the J call TRBJ1-1, with D perhaps matching TRBD1 (5 bases). The CDR3 consists of 11 residues. Per germline, CDR1 LGHNT and CDR2 FRNRAP. V was pared by 3 bases and J by 10 bases, with 9 bases between. This CDR3 reads CASGLGDRAFF. The CDR3 DNA is TGTGCTAGTGGTTTAGGTGACAGAGCTTTCTTT.

The J gene is TRBJ1-2, the V gene TRBV7-9; 8 nucleotides match TRBD1. The CDR3 has 13 amino acids. The J segment lost 6 bases and the V segment lost 2 bases, leaving 2 bases of the junction unmatched. CDR1 SEHNR and CDR2 FQNEAQ come from the germline V gene (reference sequence). The CDR3 nucleotides read TGTGCCAGCAGCTTACGGGACAGGAATGGCTACACCTTC. Its protein is CASSLRDRNGYTF.

The V and J genes are TRBV5-6 and TRBJ2-7; perhaps D is TRBD1 or TRBD2 (6 bases each). Germline V CDR1 and CDR2: SGHDT, YYEEEE. The CDR3 is made up of 11 amino acids. The V end was cut by 2 bases, the J end by 11 bases, with 11 bases between. The CDR3 sequence is CASSFRGREYF. In DNA, the CDR3 is TGTGCCAGCAGCTTCCGGGGGCGGGAGTACTTC.

This clone was detected a few times. The chain has TRBV2 and TRBJ2-7; 9 bases map to TRBD1. Per germline, CDR1 SNHLY and CDR2 FYNNEI. This CDR3 is built from 16 residues. J gave up 4 bases and V 0 bases, and 7 bases lay outside the gene matches. The CDR3 DNA follows: TGTGCCAGCAGTGAAGCGCTTGGGACAGGGAAATACGAGCAGTACTTC. It translates to CASSEALGTGKYEQYF.

The chain is built from TRBV27 and TRBJ1-2; 10 bases are a match to TRBD1. In germline, CDR1 is MNHEY, CDR2 SMNVEV (reference sequence). CDR3 size: 16 residues. With V trimmed by 5 bases and J by 4 bases, 10 bases remained unmatched. The CDR3 nucleotides read TGTGCCAGCAGTCGAGCCGGGACAGGGGTTTCCTATGGCTACACCTTC. As protein: CASSRAGTGVSYGYTF.

This clone was detected only a few times. The chain combines TRBV30 with TRBJ2-2; 10 nucleotides align to TRBD2. The CDR3 is 14 amino acids. CDR1 and CDR2 from the germline V gene are GTSNPN and SVGIG (reference sequence). Trimming took 2 bases from V and 7 from J; bases not matched to a gene: 4. Written as DNA, the CDR3 is TGTGCCTGGAGTAGGATAGCGGGAGGCGGGGAGCTGTTTTTT. The encoded protein is CAWSRIAGGGELFF.

The sample holds a few counts of this clone. The chain uses TRBV7-3 and TRBJ2-2, with TRBD2 as a possible D gene (5 bases). From germline, CDR1 is SGHTA and CDR2 FQGTGA. Trimming stripped 6 bases from V and 4 bases from J, with 9 bases between. This CDR3 contains 13 residues. CDR3 nucleotides: TGTGCCAGCAGGACCGGAGGCACCGGGGAGCTGTTTTTT. Translating it yields CASRTGGTGELFF. Looking up the rest from reference TRBV7-3 and TRBJ2-2 gives the full variable domain: GAGVSQTPSNKVTEKGKYVELRCDPISGHTALYWYRQSLGQGPEFLIYFQGTGAADDSGLPNDRFFAVRPEGSVSTLKIQRTERGDSAVYLCASRTGGTGELFFGEGSRLTVL.

The V and J genes are TRBV6-1 and TRBJ1-3; D gene uncertain. This CDR3 is built from 12 residues. The germline V gene encodes CDR1 MNHNS and CDR2 SASEGT. V shed 7 bases and J shed 4 bases, with 8 bases lying between them. CDR3 in DNA: TGTGCCAGCACCGCAACAGGAAACACCATATATTTT. Its translation is CASTATGNTIYF.

V usage is TRBV11-2 and J usage is TRBJ2-3; D unclear. The CDR3 length is 12 residues. V was clipped by 5 bases and J by 7 bases, with 10 bases between them. Germline V lookup: CDR1 SGHAT, CDR2 FQNNGV. CDR3 bases: TGTGCCAGCAGCGACCGGGCCTATACGCAGTATTTT. Translation: CASSDRAYTQYF.

V is TRBV18 and J is TRBJ1-4; D gene unclear. The length of the CDR3 is 13 residues. The germline V gene encodes CDR1 KGHSH and CDR2 LQKENI. Trimming took off 4 bases at V and 5 bases at J, with 8 bases between the two ends. CDR3 region: CASSRTWNEKLFF. As DNA, the CDR3 is TGTGCCAGCTCACGGACTTGGAATGAAAAACTGTTTTTT.

The chain couples TRBV2 to TRBJ2-2, with 7 nucleotides matching TRBD1. Losses at the gene ends were 4 bases for V and 2 bases for J; bases not matched to a gene: 4. The CDR3 contains 15 residues. Per germline, CDR1 SNHLY and CDR2 FYNNEI. CDR3 DNA: TGTGCCAGCAGTGTAACAGGGGTCAACACCGGGGAGCTGTTTTTT. Translated: CASSVTGVNTGELFF.

The chain employs TRBV6-4 and TRBJ2-6, with TRBD1 as a possible D gene (5 bases). This CDR3 is built from 15 residues. Trimming left V 0 bases short and J 3 bases short, with 6 bases between. Germline assignment: CDR1 MRHNA and CDR2 SNTAGT. CDR3 DNA sequence: TGTGCCAGCAGTGACTCAGGGGTTGGGGCCAACGTCCTGACTTTC. It translates to CASSDSGVGANVLTF.